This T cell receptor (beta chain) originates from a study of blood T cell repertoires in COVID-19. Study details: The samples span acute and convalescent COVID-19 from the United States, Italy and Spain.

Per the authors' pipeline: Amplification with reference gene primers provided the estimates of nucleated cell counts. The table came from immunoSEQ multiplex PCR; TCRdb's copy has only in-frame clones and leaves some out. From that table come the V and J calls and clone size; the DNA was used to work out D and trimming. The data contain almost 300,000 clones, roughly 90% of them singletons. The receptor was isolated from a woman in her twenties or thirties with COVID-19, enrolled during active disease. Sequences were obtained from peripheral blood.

CDR3 loop: CATSRPPGLAGGAAQYF. CDR3 nucleotides: TGTGCCACCAGCAGGCCCCCGGGACTAGCGGGGGGGGCGGCGCAGTATTTT. This rearrangement joins TRBV15 to TRBJ2-3; 16 bases align to TRBD2. This CDR3 is 17 amino acids long. CDR1 and CDR2 from the germline V gene are LNHNV and YYDKDF (reference sequence). V shed 3 bases, J shed 10 bases, and the junction held 10 bases outside the gene matches.